The clone carrying this TCR beta chain was seen just once. The sample is drawn from a study of PD-1 blockade in classical Hodgkin lymphoma. Following autologous stem cell transplantation, relapse occurred in every patient, and exposure to brentuximab vedotin varied. Negative magnetic selection isolated CD4+ T cells from thawed PBMCs. Assay: immunoSEQ multiplex PCR; the TCRdb copy retains only in-frame clones and omits some. Seen here are approximately 25,000 clones, over 80% observed once, and the top ten hold approximately 2%. Germline V lookup: CDR1 LNHDA, CDR2 SQIVND (reference sequence). Trimming removed 8 bases at V and 3 bases at J, with 16 bases between. The CDR3 is 15 amino acids.

The V gene is TRBV19, the J gene TRBJ2-2, with TRBD1 as a possible D gene (6 bases). This receptor was obtained from a human donor with classical Hodgkin lymphoma. Sequenced material: CD4+ T cells from blood, taken at baseline. CDR3 in amino acids: CASGPGHIYTGELFF. CDR3 DNA: TGTGCCAGTGGCCCGGGACATATATACACCGGGGAGCTGTTTTTT.